This T cell receptor (beta chain) comes out of a study of shared clonotypes between healthy human individuals. Study-level points and caveats: When compared with the clonotypes that were shared by all four sorted-subset donors, the non-shared clonotypes turned out to have lower generation probabilities. Compared with memory subsets, naive subsets generally had larger estimated richness.

The table came from immunoSEQ multiplex PCR; TCRdb's copy has only in-frame clones and leaves some out. The sample consists of over 2 million clones, less than 95% of them appearing once. Only CD45RO-negative cells positively selected for CCR7 counted as naive CD8 cells, so terminally differentiated effector memory CD45RA+ cells were excluded. Comment on this clone: What it binds is not known.

Sequencing was done on a sample of naive CD8+ T cells sorted from blood. The source is a man aged 18-30 years in good health.

The CDR3 bases are TGCGCCAGCAGCTCGTCTACAACCGGGACAGGACTTAACGAGCAGTACTTC. Its translation is CASSSSTTGTGLNEQYF. The J gene is TRBJ2-7, the V gene TRBV5-1, with 8 bases aligning to TRBD1. CDR1 is SGHRS, CDR2 YFSETQ, per germline. The CDR3 spans 17 residues. Trimming at V came to 3 bases and at J to 5 bases, leaving 16 bases not matched to a gene.